The 6 T cell receptor beta chains reported below all come from one sample, sequenced in a study of a mutant IDH1 vaccine in newly diagnosed glioma. Sample time point: baseline, week 1 (first vaccination visit). Indicated treatment: pre-vaccination baseline after standard-of-care therapy. The data were produced by immunoSEQ multiplex PCR, yet TCRdb's version contains in-frame clones alone and is incomplete. The sample lists tens of thousands of clones, around 82% seen once, with 7% to 8% in the top ten. The sequencing here drew on PBMCs, taken from a glioma patient treated with radiotherapy, temozolomide or both. The receptor set was obtained from a woman aged 45-65 years with glioma.

The chain combines TRBV7-2 with TRBJ1-6, with D unresolved. The CDR3 is made up of 17 amino acids. The germline gives CDR1 SGHTA, CDR2 FQGNSA. V was shortened by 1 base and J by 0 bases, with 10 bases between the two germline ends. DNA of the CDR3: TGTGCCAGCAGCTTAGACCTTGCGAGCTCCTATAATTCACCCCTCCACTTT. Its translation: CASSLDLASSYNSPLHF.

The J gene is TRBJ1-6, the V gene TRBV7-9, with a possible D match to TRBD1 (5 bases). V was trimmed by 1 base and J by 10 bases, leaving 14 bases between them. Germline CDR1 is SEHNR and CDR2 is FQNEAQ (reference sequence). CDR3 length equals 15 residues. CDR3 sequence: CASSLELAGLSPLHF. DNA for the CDR3: TGTGCCAGCAGCTTAGAGTTGGCAGGGCTCTCACCCCTCCACTTT.

The rearrangement links TRBV5-6 to TRBJ1-2; the D is unclear. The CDR3 runs to 13 residues. V shed 2 bases and J shed 1 base, with 6 bases lying between them. CDR1 and CDR2 from the germline V gene are SGHDT and YYEEEE. Here the CDR3 reads CASSLRSNYGYTF. In DNA form, the CDR3 reads TGTGCCAGCAGCTTAAGAAGTAACTATGGCTACACCTTC.

The chain joins TRBV6-5 to TRBJ1-1; 10 bases line up with TRBD1. Germline V gene sequence: CDR1 MNHEY, CDR2 SVGAGI. Germline trimming cut 6 bases from V and 5 bases from J; bases unmatched to any gene: 6. The CDR3 has 14 amino acids. The CDR3 nucleotides read TGTGCCAGCAGCCCTCGGACAGGGGGGACTGAAGCTTTCTTT. Residues: CASSPRTGGTEAFF.

This clone was counted a single time. One end of the junction is discordant with germline, which a read error may explain. This rearrangement joins TRBV19 to TRBJ1-5, with a possible D match to TRBD1 (6 bases). In germline, CDR1 is LNHDA, CDR2 SQIVND (reference sequence). The CDR3 runs to 16 residues. Here the CDR3 reads CASSITWTDSNQPQHF. The CDR3 DNA sequence: TGTGCCAGCAGTATAACCTGGACAGATAGCAATCAGCCCCAGCATTTT.

The CDR3 loop is CASSQVSWGDPKETQYF. As DNA, the CDR3 is TGCGCCAGCAGCCAAGTATCGTGGGGGGATCCGAAAGAGACCCAGTACTTC. V is TRBV4-3 and J is TRBJ2-5, with a tentative D call TRBD2 (6 bases). Trimming shortened V by 1 base and J by 3 bases, and 18 bases separated the two germline ends. This CDR3 is 17 amino acids long. The germline V gene encodes CDR1 LGHNA and CDR2 YSLEER.